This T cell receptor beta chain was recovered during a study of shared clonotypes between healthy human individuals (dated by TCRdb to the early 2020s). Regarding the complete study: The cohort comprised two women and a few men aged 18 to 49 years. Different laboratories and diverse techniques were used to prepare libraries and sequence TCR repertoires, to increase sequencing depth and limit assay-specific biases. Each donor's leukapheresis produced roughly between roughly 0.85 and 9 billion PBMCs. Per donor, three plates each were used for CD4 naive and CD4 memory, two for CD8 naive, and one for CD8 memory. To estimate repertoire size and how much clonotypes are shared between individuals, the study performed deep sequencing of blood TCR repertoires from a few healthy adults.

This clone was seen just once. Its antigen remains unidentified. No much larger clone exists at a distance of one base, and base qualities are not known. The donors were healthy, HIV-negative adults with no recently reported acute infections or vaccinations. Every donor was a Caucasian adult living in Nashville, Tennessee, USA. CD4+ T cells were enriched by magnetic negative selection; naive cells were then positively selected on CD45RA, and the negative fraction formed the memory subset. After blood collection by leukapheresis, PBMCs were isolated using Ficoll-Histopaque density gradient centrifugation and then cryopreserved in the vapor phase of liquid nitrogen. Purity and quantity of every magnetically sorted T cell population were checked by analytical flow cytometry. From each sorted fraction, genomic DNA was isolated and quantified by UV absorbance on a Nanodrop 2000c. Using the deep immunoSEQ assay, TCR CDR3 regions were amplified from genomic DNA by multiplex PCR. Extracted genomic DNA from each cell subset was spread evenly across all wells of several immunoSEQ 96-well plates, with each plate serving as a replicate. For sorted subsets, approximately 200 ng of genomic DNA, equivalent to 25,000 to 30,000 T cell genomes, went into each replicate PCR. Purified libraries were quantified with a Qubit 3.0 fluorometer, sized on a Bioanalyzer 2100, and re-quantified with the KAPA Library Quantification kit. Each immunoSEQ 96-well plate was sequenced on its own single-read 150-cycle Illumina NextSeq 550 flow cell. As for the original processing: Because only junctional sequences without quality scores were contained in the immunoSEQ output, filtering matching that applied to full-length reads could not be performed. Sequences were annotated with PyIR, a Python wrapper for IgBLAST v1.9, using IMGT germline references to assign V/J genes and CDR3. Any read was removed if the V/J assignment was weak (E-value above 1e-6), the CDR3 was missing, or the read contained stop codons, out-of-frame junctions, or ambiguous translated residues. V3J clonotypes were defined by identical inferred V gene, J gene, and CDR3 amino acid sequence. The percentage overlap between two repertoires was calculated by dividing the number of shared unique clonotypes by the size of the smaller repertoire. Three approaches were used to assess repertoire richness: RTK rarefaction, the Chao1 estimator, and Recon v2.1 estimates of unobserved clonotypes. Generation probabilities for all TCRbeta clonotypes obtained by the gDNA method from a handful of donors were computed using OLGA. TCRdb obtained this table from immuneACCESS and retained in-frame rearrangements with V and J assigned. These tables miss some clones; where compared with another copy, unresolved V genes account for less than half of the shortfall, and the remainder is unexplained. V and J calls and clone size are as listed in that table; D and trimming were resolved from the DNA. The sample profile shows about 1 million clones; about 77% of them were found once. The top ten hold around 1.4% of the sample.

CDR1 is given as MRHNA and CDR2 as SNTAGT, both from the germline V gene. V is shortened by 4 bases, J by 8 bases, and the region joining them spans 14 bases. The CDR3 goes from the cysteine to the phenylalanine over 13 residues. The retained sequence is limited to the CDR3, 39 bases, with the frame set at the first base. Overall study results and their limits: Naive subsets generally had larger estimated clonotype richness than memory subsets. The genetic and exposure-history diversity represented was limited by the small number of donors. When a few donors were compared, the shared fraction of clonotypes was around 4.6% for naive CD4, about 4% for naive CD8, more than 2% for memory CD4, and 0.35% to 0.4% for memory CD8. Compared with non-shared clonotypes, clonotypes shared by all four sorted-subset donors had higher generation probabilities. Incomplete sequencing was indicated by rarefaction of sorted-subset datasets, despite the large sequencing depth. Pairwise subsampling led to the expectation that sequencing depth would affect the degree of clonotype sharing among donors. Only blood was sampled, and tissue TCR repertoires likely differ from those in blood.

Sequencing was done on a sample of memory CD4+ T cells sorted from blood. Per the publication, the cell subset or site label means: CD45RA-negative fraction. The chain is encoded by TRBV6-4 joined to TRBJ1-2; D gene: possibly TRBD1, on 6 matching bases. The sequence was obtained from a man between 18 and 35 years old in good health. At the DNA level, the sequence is TGTGCCAGCAGTGTAACGACAGGCGTCGGCTACACCTTC. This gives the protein CASSVTTGVGYTF.